This paragraph covers one T cell receptor (beta chain) sequence. Its antigen is undetermined. Repertoires were generated with immunoSEQ multiplex PCR, while TCRdb's copy carries only in-frame clones and drops some. Among 8,000 or so clones listed, about nine tenths were seen once. The entry originates in a study of STAT5B mutations in CD4+ large granular lymphocyte leukemia. The wider study: Cryopreserved patient cells were CD8-depleted, then anti-CD4 bead selected.

Study results and caveats: No patients shared main leukemic clonotypes, though 20% to 25% appeared at low frequency elsewhere.

The CDR3 loop spans 13 amino acids. The V end was cut by 0 bases, the J end by 6 bases, with 8 bases between. Germline assignment: CDR1 LGHNA and CDR2 YSLEER. The sample was PBMCs. This sequence joins TRBV4-3 and TRBJ1-1; D is unresolved. The sequence was collected from a woman in her seventies with CD4+ T-cell large granular lymphocyte leukemia. The CDR3 loop reads CASSQDRTAEAFF. Written as DNA, the CDR3 is TGCGCCAGCAGCCAAGATAGAACCGCTGAAGCTTTCTTT.